Below, 9 T cell receptor beta chains from the same sample are listed, as sequenced in a study of shared clonotypes between healthy human individuals. Measured with immunoSEQ multiplex PCR; TCRdb has only the in-frame clones, and not every one. This table has over a million clones, 95% to 99% appearing once. The specimen was naive CD4+ T cells sorted from blood. Specified subset: CD45RA+ positively selected. Source of these receptors: a man aged 30 to 39 in good health.

The chain recombines TRBV5-5 with TRBJ2-2; 8 bases are a match to TRBD1. The junction had 2 bases not matched to a gene; V was cut back by 4 bases and J by 0 bases. CDR3 length: 15 residues. Germline CDR1 and CDR2: SGHKS and YYEKEE (reference sequence). The CDR3 DNA is TGTGCCAGCAGCAGGGGACAGGCGAACACCGGGGAGCTGTTTTTT. It specifies CASSRGQANTGELFF.

The V call is TRBV5-1, the J call TRBJ2-1; the match to TRBD1 covers 8 bases. The V and J ends lost 0 bases and 9 bases, in that order; junction bases with no gene match: 11. CDR3 length equals 16 residues. Looked up from germline, CDR1 is SGHRS and CDR2 is YFSETQ. The CDR3 sequence: CASSLVSGQGAREQFF. DNA of the CDR3: TGCGCCAGCAGCTTGGTATCTGGGCAGGGGGCCCGTGAGCAGTTCTTC.

V usage is TRBV29-1 and J usage is TRBJ2-7; TRBD2 might be the D (5 bases). Germline CDR1 and CDR2: SQVTM and ANQGSEA. The CDR3 contains 15 residues. Trimming stripped 6 bases from V and 3 bases from J, with 21 bases between. The CDR3 here is CSVANVASEGYEQYF. The CDR3, as DNA: TGCAGCGTCGCTAACGTTGCCTCCGAGGGCTACGAGCAGTACTTC.

The J gene is TRBJ1-2, the V gene TRBV4-1; D possibly corresponds to TRBD1 (5 bases). V lost 7 bases and J lost 0, with 18 bases in between. Germline CDR1 is MGHRA and CDR2 is YSYEKL. There are 16 residues in the CDR3. This CDR3 is CASTRLGTDANYGYTF. DNA for the CDR3: TGCGCCAGCACGAGACTCGGGACCGATGCTAACTATGGCTACACCTTC.

The rearrangement links TRBV29-1 to TRBJ2-2; D perhaps matches TRBD2 (6 bases). The germline V gene encodes CDR1 SQVTM and CDR2 ANQGSEA. Trimming shortened V by 6 bases and J by 1 base, and 12 bases separated the two germline ends. CDR3 length equals 14 residues. CDR3 protein: CSVRQAGNTGELFF. The DNA of the CDR3 is TGCAGCGTCCGACAAGCGGGGAACACCGGGGAGCTGTTTTTT.

The count of this clone is one. This chain connects TRBV27 to TRBJ2-1, with TRBD2 matching 13 bases. J gave up 9 bases and V 5 bases, and 4 bases lay outside the gene matches. This CDR3 is built from 14 residues. Germline V gene lookup returns CDR1 MNHEY and CDR2 SMNVEV (reference sequence). The CDR3 reads CASSGLAGVGEQFF. CDR3 nucleotide sequence: TGTGCCAGCAGTGGACTAGCGGGAGTGGGTGAGCAGTTCTTC.

The chain uses TRBV7-6 and TRBJ1-5; TRBD1 matches 9 bases. CDR1 and CDR2 (germline): SGHVS, FNYEAQ. The CDR3 has 15 amino acids. The junction had 9 bases not matched to a gene; V was cut back by 5 bases and J by 7 bases. CDR3 amino acids: CASSPRQGGEQPQHF. The DNA for the CDR3 is TGTGCCAGCAGCCCAAGACAGGGGGGTGAGCAGCCCCAGCATTTT.

In nucleotides, the CDR3 is TGTGCCTGGAGTCCCATGACAGCAGATACGCAGTATTTT. It specifies CAWSPMTADTQYF. This chain connects TRBV30 to TRBJ2-3; TRBD1 might be the D (5 bases). From germline, CDR1 is GTSNPN and CDR2 SVGIG (reference sequence). Trimming left V 2 bases short and J 4 bases short, with 10 bases between. This CDR3 region has 13 residues.

V is TRBV7-9 and J is TRBJ2-1; TRBD2 agrees at 11 bases. Trimming removed 5 bases from V and 4 bases from J; junction bases left unmatched: 4. This CDR3 is 15 amino acids long. Germline V gene data show CDR1 as SEHNR and CDR2 as FQNEAQ (reference sequence). CDR3 protein: CASSTGTSGYNEQFF. As DNA, the CDR3 is TGTGCCAGCAGCACCGGGACTAGCGGTTACAATGAGCAGTTCTTC.